This is a list of T cell receptor beta chains from one sample in a study of blood T cell repertoires in COVID-19. The data were produced by immunoSEQ multiplex PCR, yet TCRdb's version contains in-frame clones alone and is incomplete. Here the sample spans around 330,000 clones, 85% being singletons. Sequencing was performed on PBMCs or T cells enriched from blood (not recorded which). The receptors were gathered from a woman aged 30 to 39 who had been exposed to COVID-19. CDR3s include the opening cysteine and the closing phenylalanine or tryptophan. Fields, in order: CDR3 DNA, CDR3 protein, clone size, V gene, D gene, J gene, CDR3 length. D genes are given only for firm matches. Clone size is shown for a subset of rows, as once, few, many or a class of expanded clone.

cdr3_nt: TGTGCCAGCAGCTTTAGCGGGAGTGAAGATACGCAGTATTTT
cdr3_aa: CASSFSGSEDTQYF
clone_size: once
v_call: TRBV5-6
d_call: TRBD2
j_call: TRBJ2-3
cdr3_length: 14

cdr3_nt: TGTGCCAGCAGTTCTCCGAACACCATATATTTT
cdr3_aa: CASSSPNTIYF
clone_size: -
v_call: TRBV28
d_call: -
j_call: TRBJ1-3
cdr3_length: 11

cdr3_nt: TGTGCCATCAGTGAGGCGGACAGCTCCTACGAGCAGTACTTC
cdr3_aa: CAISEADSSYEQYF
clone_size: -
v_call: TRBV10-3
d_call: -
j_call: TRBJ2-7
cdr3_length: 14

cdr3_nt: TGCGCCAGCAGGCCGGGACTTTATAGCTCCTACAATGAGCAGTTCTTC
cdr3_aa: CASRPGLYSSYNEQFF
clone_size: -
v_call: TRBV5-1
d_call: -
j_call: TRBJ2-1
cdr3_length: 16

cdr3_nt: TGTGCCAGCAGCTTCAGGGCCCACAATGAGCAGTTCTTC
cdr3_aa: CASSFRAHNEQFF
clone_size: -
v_call: TRBV7-3
d_call: -
j_call: TRBJ2-1
cdr3_length: 13

cdr3_nt: TGCGCCAGCAGCGCTAGCGGAAACCAAGAGACCCAGTACTTC
cdr3_aa: CASSASGNQETQYF
clone_size: once
v_call: TRBV5-1
d_call: TRBD2
j_call: TRBJ2-5
cdr3_length: 14

cdr3_nt: TGTGCCAGTAGTATATTCAGAAACACCGGGGAGCTGTTTTTT
cdr3_aa: CASSIFRNTGELFF
clone_size: -
v_call: TRBV19
d_call: -
j_call: TRBJ2-2
cdr3_length: 14

cdr3_nt: TGTGCCAGCAGTTTTCAGCAGGGAAAGGGCTACACCTTC
cdr3_aa: CASSFQQGKGYTF
clone_size: -
v_call: TRBV28
d_call: -
j_call: TRBJ1-2
cdr3_length: 13

cdr3_nt: TGTGCCAGCAGTTTAAGGGGTGCGGGAGGGCCTGGGTACGAGCAGTACTTC
cdr3_aa: CASSLRGAGGPGYEQYF
clone_size: -
v_call: TRBV28
d_call: TRBD2
j_call: TRBJ2-7
cdr3_length: 17

cdr3_nt: TGTGCCAGCAGTTTTACAGGGAAAGGTAATCAGCCCCAGCATTTT
cdr3_aa: CASSFTGKGNQPQHF
clone_size: few
v_call: TRBV28
d_call: -
j_call: TRBJ1-5
cdr3_length: 15

cdr3_nt: TGTGCCAGTAGTTCCGGGACGGTCATGGGGAGGAATGAGCAGTTCTTC
cdr3_aa: CASSSGTVMGRNEQFF
clone_size: -
v_call: TRBV19
d_call: -
j_call: TRBJ2-1
cdr3_length: 16

cdr3_nt: TGTGCCAGCTCGTTAGCGGGATCCTCCTACGAGCAGTACTTC
cdr3_aa: CASSLAGSSYEQYF
clone_size: -
v_call: TRBV2
d_call: TRBD2
j_call: TRBJ2-7
cdr3_length: 14

cdr3_nt: TGTGCCAGCAGCCCACAGCTGTACAATGAGCAGTTCTTC
cdr3_aa: CASSPQLYNEQFF
clone_size: -
v_call: TRBV25-1
d_call: -
j_call: TRBJ2-1
cdr3_length: 13

cdr3_nt: TGTGCCAGTAGTCCAGGCGGGCTGGGACAGCGCTCTGGAAACACCATATATTTT
cdr3_aa: CASSPGGLGQRSGNTIYF
clone_size: -
v_call: TRBV19
d_call: TRBD1
j_call: TRBJ1-3
cdr3_length: 18

cdr3_nt: TGTGCCAGTAAGCCCCGACTAGCGGGAAGAGTAGATACGCAGTATTTT
cdr3_aa: CASKPRLAGRVDTQYF
clone_size: few
v_call: TRBV19
d_call: TRBD2
j_call: TRBJ2-3
cdr3_length: 16

cdr3_nt: TGTGCCAGCACTCTACTAGCGGGAGCCCGCGAGCAGTACTTC
cdr3_aa: CASTLLAGAREQYF
clone_size: few
v_call: TRBV27
d_call: TRBD2
j_call: TRBJ2-7
cdr3_length: 14

cdr3_nt: TGTGCCAGCAGACCACCCACCGGCGAGCAGTACTTC
cdr3_aa: CASRPPTGEQYF
clone_size: -
v_call: TRBV5-4
d_call: -
j_call: TRBJ2-7
cdr3_length: 12

cdr3_nt: TGTGCCAGCAGCCCAAGGGAGTATAATTCACCCCTCCACTTT
cdr3_aa: CASSPREYNSPLHF
clone_size: -
v_call: TRBV27
d_call: -
j_call: TRBJ1-6
cdr3_length: 14

cdr3_nt: TGTGCCAGCAGCTCCATTCCGGGACTAGCGGGAGGGCGCGGAGAGACCCAGTACTTC
cdr3_aa: CASSSIPGLAGGRGETQYF
clone_size: few
v_call: TRBV5-5
d_call: TRBD2
j_call: TRBJ2-5
cdr3_length: 19

cdr3_nt: TGTGCCAGCAGCCAAGGGGTTCCAGGGACTGGAAACACCATATATTTT
cdr3_aa: CASSQGVPGTGNTIYF
clone_size: -
v_call: TRBV14
d_call: -
j_call: TRBJ1-3
cdr3_length: 16

cdr3_nt: TGTGCCAGCAGCCGATATGTGGACATGACGGAAGCTTTCTTT
cdr3_aa: CASSRYVDMTEAFF
clone_size: -
v_call: TRBV28
d_call: -
j_call: TRBJ1-1
cdr3_length: 14

cdr3_nt: TGCGCCAGCAGACAGGGGGCAAGTGAGCAGTTCTTC
cdr3_aa: CASRQGASEQFF
clone_size: -
v_call: TRBV10-2
d_call: TRBD1
j_call: TRBJ2-1
cdr3_length: 12

cdr3_nt: TGTGCCAGCAGTTTAGCGGTCGACAGTTACTATGGCTACACCTTC
cdr3_aa: CASSLAVDSYYGYTF
clone_size: once
v_call: TRBV27
d_call: -
j_call: TRBJ1-2
cdr3_length: 15

cdr3_nt: TGTGCCAGCAGTGACTCCCTTAATAGCGGCACAGATACGCAGTATTTT
cdr3_aa: CASSDSLNSGTDTQYF
clone_size: -
v_call: TRBV6-4
d_call: -
j_call: TRBJ2-3
cdr3_length: 16

cdr3_nt: TGTGCCAGCAGGTCCAGTCAAAACTCTGGAAACACCATATATTTT
cdr3_aa: CASRSSQNSGNTIYF
clone_size: -
v_call: TRBV6-5
d_call: -
j_call: TRBJ1-3
cdr3_length: 15

cdr3_nt: TGTGCTAGTGTTGCGGGGCCCATGGGGGAGACCCAGTACTTC
cdr3_aa: CASVAGPMGETQYF
clone_size: -
v_call: TRBV12-5
d_call: -
j_call: TRBJ2-5
cdr3_length: 14

cdr3_nt: TGCGCCAGCAGCCGGCCAGGACAGGGTAGTTACGAGCAGTACTTC
cdr3_aa: CASSRPGQGSYEQYF
clone_size: -
v_call: TRBV5-1
d_call: TRBD1
j_call: TRBJ2-7
cdr3_length: 15

cdr3_nt: TGTGCCAGCAGTGATCGAGCGGACAGGGGGGTTTATAGCAATCAGCCCCAGCATTTT
cdr3_aa: CASSDRADRGVYSNQPQHF
clone_size: -
v_call: TRBV6-1
d_call: TRBD1
j_call: TRBJ1-5
cdr3_length: 19

cdr3_nt: TGTGCCAGCAGCCGACCGGGACAGGGGTCCGCTTGGGGCAATTCACCCCTCCACTTT
cdr3_aa: CASSRPGQGSAWGNSPLHF
clone_size: -
v_call: TRBV5-6
d_call: TRBD1
j_call: TRBJ1-6
cdr3_length: 19

cdr3_nt: TGTGCCAGCAGTGGCTCGAGCGCTCTAATCACAGATACGCAGTATTTT
cdr3_aa: CASSGSSALITDTQYF
clone_size: -
v_call: TRBV6-2/TRBV6-3
d_call: -
j_call: TRBJ2-3
cdr3_length: 16

cdr3_nt: TGTGCCAGTAGTATCCCAGGACAGGGGATTTCACCCCTCCACTTT
cdr3_aa: CASSIPGQGISPLHF
clone_size: -
v_call: TRBV19
d_call: TRBD1
j_call: TRBJ1-6
cdr3_length: 15

cdr3_nt: TGTGCCAGCAGTTTACGGACCATAGCGGGAGTCGCCACAGATACGCAGTATTTT
cdr3_aa: CASSLRTIAGVATDTQYF
clone_size: -
v_call: TRBV28
d_call: TRBD2
j_call: TRBJ2-3
cdr3_length: 18

cdr3_nt: TGTGCCAGCAGTTCTAGGACTAATGAAAAACTGTTTTTT
cdr3_aa: CASSSRTNEKLFF
clone_size: -
v_call: TRBV2
d_call: -
j_call: TRBJ1-4
cdr3_length: 13

cdr3_nt: TGCGCCAGCAGTCAATCAAGTGTTGGCAGTGACAGAGACAGCAATCAGCCCCAGCATTTT
cdr3_aa: CASSQSSVGSDRDSNQPQHF
clone_size: -
v_call: TRBV23-1
d_call: -
j_call: TRBJ1-5
cdr3_length: 20

cdr3_nt: TGTGCCAGCAGCCCGCTGACAGGGGTCTCTGGAAACACCATATATTTT
cdr3_aa: CASSPLTGVSGNTIYF
clone_size: -
v_call: TRBV7-2
d_call: TRBD1
j_call: TRBJ1-3
cdr3_length: 16

cdr3_nt: TGTGCCAGCAGAACCGGGACTAGCGCCCACAATGAGCAGTTCTTC
cdr3_aa: CASRTGTSAHNEQFF
clone_size: -
v_call: TRBV5-5
d_call: TRBD2
j_call: TRBJ2-1
cdr3_length: 15

cdr3_nt: TGCGCCAGCAGCCACTGGGACAGCCCCAATCAGCCCCAGCATTTT
cdr3_aa: CASSHWDSPNQPQHF
clone_size: -
v_call: TRBV4-1
d_call: TRBD1
j_call: TRBJ1-5
cdr3_length: 15

cdr3_nt: TGTGCCTGGAACCGGGGGGGGCCCTTGACGAACACTGAAGCTTTCTTT
cdr3_aa: CAWNRGGPLTNTEAFF
clone_size: -
v_call: TRBV30
d_call: -
j_call: TRBJ1-1
cdr3_length: 16

cdr3_nt: TGCGCCAGCAGCTGGTCGGCAGGGGCGGAAGGCTACACCTTC
cdr3_aa: CASSWSAGAEGYTF
clone_size: -
v_call: TRBV5-1
d_call: -
j_call: TRBJ1-2
cdr3_length: 14

cdr3_nt: TGTGCCAGCAGCCAAGACCTAGCGGGGGGGCCAGTACCCTACAATGAGCAGTTCTTC
cdr3_aa: CASSQDLAGGPVPYNEQFF
clone_size: -
v_call: TRBV3-1/TRBV3-2
d_call: TRBD2
j_call: TRBJ2-1
cdr3_length: 19

cdr3_nt: TGCGCCAGCAGCCAAGGGGGACTAGCGGGGGGTGATACGCAGTATTTT
cdr3_aa: CASSQGGLAGGDTQYF
clone_size: -
v_call: TRBV4-3
d_call: TRBD2
j_call: TRBJ2-3
cdr3_length: 16

cdr3_nt: TGTGCCAGCAGTTACCCCACAGGGGGGCAAGAGACCCAGTACTTC
cdr3_aa: CASSYPTGGQETQYF
clone_size: -
v_call: TRBV6-6
d_call: TRBD1
j_call: TRBJ2-5
cdr3_length: 15

cdr3_nt: TGTGCCAGCAGCTTAGGGGCAGCTATTGATCAGCCCCAGCATTTT
cdr3_aa: CASSLGAAIDQPQHF
clone_size: -
v_call: TRBV7-9
d_call: -
j_call: TRBJ1-5
cdr3_length: 15